Below are 3 T cell receptor beta chains sequenced from a single sample in a study of T cells in Graves' hyperthyroidism and ophthalmopathy. What was amplified from RNA transcripts were TCR beta CDR3 regions. The TCR CDR3 was amplified in a first-round RT-PCR using the HTBI primer set. TCRdb reanalysed the multiplex PCR reads using MiXCR and keeps one entry per CDR3 protein. This sample has about 360,000 distinct CDR3 sequences; less than 15% occur once, and the top ten carry around 9.2%. Sequenced sample: blood. The receptors here all came from a woman under 30 with Graves' hyperthyroidism.

As regards this clonotype: The DNA is left out, because the CDR3 cannot be placed on it with certainty; the CDR3 is given as TCRdb lists it. The chain links TRBV12-3 or TRBV12-4 to TRBJ2-1; no check of the table's D call, TRBD1, against the DNA was made. The CDR3 is 22 residues long, counting both termini. CDR3 region: CASTNQTSMYLCAQGSEGEQFF.

There are many counts of this clonotype. This chain joins TRBV28 and TRBJ2-1, with 8 positions matching TRBD1. Germline V gives CDR1 MDHEN, CDR2 SYDVKM. CDR3 length: 12 amino acids. J gave up 12 bases and V 3 bases, and 4 bases lay outside the gene matches. The CDR3 DNA is TGTGCCAGCAGTTTTCCTGGACAGGGGCAGTTCTTC. Its translation: CASSFPGQGQFF.

This clonotype was seen at least ten times. The chain joins TRBV3-1 to TRBJ1-3; D unclear. V lost 2 bases and J lost 1, with 9 bases in between. Germline CDR1 reads LGHDT; CDR2 reads YNNKEL (reference sequence). The CDR3 runs to 15 residues. CDR3 DNA: TGTGCCAGCAGCCAACTCTCGGGGTCTGGAAACACCATATATTTT. Protein product: CASSQLSGSGNTIYF.